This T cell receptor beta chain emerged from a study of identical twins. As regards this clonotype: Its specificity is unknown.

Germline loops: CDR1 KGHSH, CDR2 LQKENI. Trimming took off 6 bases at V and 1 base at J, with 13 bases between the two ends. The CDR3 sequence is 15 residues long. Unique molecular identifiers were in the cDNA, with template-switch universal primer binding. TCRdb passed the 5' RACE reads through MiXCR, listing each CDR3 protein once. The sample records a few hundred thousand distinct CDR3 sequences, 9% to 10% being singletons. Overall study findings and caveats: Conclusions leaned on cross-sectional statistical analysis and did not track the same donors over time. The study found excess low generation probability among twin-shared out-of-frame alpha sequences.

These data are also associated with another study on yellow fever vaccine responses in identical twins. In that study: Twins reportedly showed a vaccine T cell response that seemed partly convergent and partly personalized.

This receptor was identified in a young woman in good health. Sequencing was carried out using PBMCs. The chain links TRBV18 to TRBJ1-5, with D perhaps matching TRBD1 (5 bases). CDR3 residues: CASSPAGVSNQPQHF. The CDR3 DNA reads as TGTGCCAGCTCTCCGGCGGGGGTCAGCAATCAGCCCCAGCATTTT.